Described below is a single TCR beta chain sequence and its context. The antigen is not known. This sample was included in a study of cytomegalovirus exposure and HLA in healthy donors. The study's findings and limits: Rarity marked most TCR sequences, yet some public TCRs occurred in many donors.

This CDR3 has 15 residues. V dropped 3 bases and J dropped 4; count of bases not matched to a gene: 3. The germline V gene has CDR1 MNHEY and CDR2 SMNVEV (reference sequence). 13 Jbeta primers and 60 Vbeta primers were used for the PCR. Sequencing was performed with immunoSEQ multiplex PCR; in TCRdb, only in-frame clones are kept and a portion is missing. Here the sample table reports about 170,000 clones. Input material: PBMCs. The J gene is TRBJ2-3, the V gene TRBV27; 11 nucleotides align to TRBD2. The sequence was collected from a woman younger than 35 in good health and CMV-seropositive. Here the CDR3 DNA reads TGTGCCAGCAGTTTTAGCGGGGGGGCATCAGATACGCAGTATTTT. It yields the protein CASSFSGGASDTQYF.